This T cell receptor (beta chain) was found in a study of shared T cell receptors in the human thymus. Germline trimming cut 3 bases from V and 6 bases from J; bases unmatched to any gene: 17. Germline V CDR1 and CDR2: MDHEN, SYDVKM. The CDR3 sequence is 18 residues long. This clone was detected only a few times. The protocol was immunoSEQ multiplex PCR, while the TCRdb copy is restricted to in-frame clones and leaves out a portion. The top ten hold more than 0.01% of the sample, which has some 700,000 clones, 70% to 90% seen once. These data also formed part of another study, on human thymus T cells. From that report: Thymus pieces cut out during corrective heart surgery were the tissue that was used.

The sequenced sample was thymocytes. The V call is TRBV28, the J call TRBJ1-2, with 9 nucleotides matching TRBD1. The sequence derives from a girl less than two years old with a congenital heart defect. CDR3 nucleotide sequence: TGTGCCAGCAGTTTCACGCCGGGACAGGGATCGTTGTGGCATGGCTACACCTTC. It translates to CASSFTPGQGSLWHGYTF.